A few counts support the clone carrying this T cell receptor (beta chain). The antigen is undetermined. This sample stems from a study of response to subunit inactivated influenza vaccine. MiXCR, applied by TCRdb to the RT-PCR reads, yields one record per CDR3 protein. The data show 800,000 to 1,000,000 distinct CDR3 sequences, around 21% seen once. Study observations and caveats: Few additional T cells are recruited per seasonal influenza vaccination, authors suggested.

This CDR3 region has 15 residues. The V end was cut by 1 base, the J end by 4 bases, with 14 bases between. The chain couples TRBV12-3 or TRBV12-4 to TRBJ2-7, with D perhaps TRBD1 (6 bases). This receptor was taken from a man aged 50-59 years who received an inactivated influenza vaccine. The source material was PBMCs from blood, sampled around 5 days after vaccination. As DNA, the CDR3 is TGTGCCAGCAGTTTAGAGACAGGAGGACTTTACGAGCAGTACTTC. Amino acids: CASSLETGGLYEQYF.